The T cell receptor beta chain under discussion was sequenced for a study of graft-versus-host responses after intestinal transplantation. To note about this clone: The antigen remains unidentified.

Profiling relied on immunoSEQ multiplex PCR, and the TCRdb table lists in-frame clones only, not all of them. The sample has 45,000 to 60,000 clones; approximately 95% are singletons. With 1 base removed from V and 7 bases from J, the gap between germline ends came to 14 bases. Per the germline V gene, CDR1 is LNHNV and CDR2 is YYDKDF (reference sequence). This CDR3 contains 15 residues. This sequence was found in a human donor who was the organ donor for an intestinal transplant. The rearrangement uses TRBV15 and TRBJ2-1; D is possibly TRBD1 (5 bases). This sample comprised unstimulated CD8+ T cells sorted from spleen or lymph node cells, obtained before transplant. CDR3 sequence (DNA): TGTGCCACCAGCAGAGGGGCAGGGTTTGGGAATGAGCAGTTCTTC. It encodes CATSRGAGFGNEQFF. Filled out from reference TRBV15 and TRBJ2-1, the complete variable domain reads DAMVIQNPRYQVTQFGKPVTLSCSQTLNHNVMYWYQQKSSQAPKLLFHYYDKDFNNEADTPDNFQSRRPNTSFCFLDIRSPGLGDTAMYLCATSRGAGFGNEQFFGPGTRLTVL.